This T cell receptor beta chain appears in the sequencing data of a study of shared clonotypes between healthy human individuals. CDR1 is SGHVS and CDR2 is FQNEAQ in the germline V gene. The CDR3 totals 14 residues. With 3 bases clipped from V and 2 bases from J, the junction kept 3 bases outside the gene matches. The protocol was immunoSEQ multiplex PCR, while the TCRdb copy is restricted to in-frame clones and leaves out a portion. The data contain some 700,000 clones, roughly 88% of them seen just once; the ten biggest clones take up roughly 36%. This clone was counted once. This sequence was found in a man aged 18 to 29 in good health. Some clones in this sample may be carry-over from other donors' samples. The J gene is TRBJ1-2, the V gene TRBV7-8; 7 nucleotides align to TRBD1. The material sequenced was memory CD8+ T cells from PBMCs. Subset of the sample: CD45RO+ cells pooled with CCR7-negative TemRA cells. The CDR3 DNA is TGTGCCAGCAGCTTGGGGGGACAGAACTATGGCTACACCTTC. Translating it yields CASSLGGQNYGYTF.